The clone carrying this T cell receptor beta chain showed up many times. Its antigen is unidentified. These data are taken from a study of metastatic and nonmetastatic thyroid tumors. Overall study: Malignant and benign thyroid patients had repertoires compared in peripheral blood and tumor or nodule tissue. The study, taken as a whole, reports: The reported finding was significantly higher TCR beta diversity in malignant thyroid tumors relative to benign nodules, in blood and tumor.

Original analysis: Differences in CDR3 between clinicopathological groups were drawn on to build a classifier intended to discriminate distant-metastatic papillary thyroid cancer patients. TCRdb re-called clones via MiXCR from the PCR reads. TCRdb, not the authors, supplied the V and J calls. The data contain about 40,000 clones, approximately 10% of them singletons. The entire patient cohort was treatment-naive prior to thyroid surgery. V lost 7 bases, J lost 9 bases, and 25 bases lay in between. The CDR3 runs to 16 residues. CDR1 and CDR2 from the germline V gene are ENHRY and SYGVKD. Sequencing was performed on blood. This sequence originates from a female donor with papillary thyroid cancer or a benign thyroid nodule (not recorded which). Some clones in this sample may be carry-over from other donors' samples. This rearrangement joins TRBV10-3 to TRBJ2-1, with D possibly being TRBD1 (5 bases). Written as DNA, the CDR3 is TGTGCCATCATGGGGTCTACCGTCGTAGGGGTCGCTGAGCAGTTCTTC. Its translation is CAIMGSTVVGVAEQFF.